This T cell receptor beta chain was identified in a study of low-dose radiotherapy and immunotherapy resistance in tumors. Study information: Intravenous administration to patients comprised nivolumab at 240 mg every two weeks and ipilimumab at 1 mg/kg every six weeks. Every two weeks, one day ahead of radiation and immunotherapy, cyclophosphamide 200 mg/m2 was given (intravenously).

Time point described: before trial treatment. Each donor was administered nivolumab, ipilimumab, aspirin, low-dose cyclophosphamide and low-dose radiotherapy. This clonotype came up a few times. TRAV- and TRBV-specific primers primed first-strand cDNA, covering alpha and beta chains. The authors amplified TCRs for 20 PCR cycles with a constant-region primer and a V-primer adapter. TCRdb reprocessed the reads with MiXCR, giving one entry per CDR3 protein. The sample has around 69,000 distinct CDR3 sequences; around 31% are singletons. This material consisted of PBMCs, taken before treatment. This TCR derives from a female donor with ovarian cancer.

Here the CDR3 DNA reads TGTGCCAGCAGCCAGGGCGACCGGGACAGGGGCCGAGGCGGGGAGCTGTTTTTT. Residues: CASSQGDRDRGRGGELFF. The chain employs TRBV5-4 and TRBJ2-2, with 10 positions matching TRBD1. Germline V gene lookup returns CDR1 SGHNT and CDR2 YYREEE (reference sequence). V was clipped by 4 bases and J by 7 bases; unmatched bases: 16. The length of the CDR3 is 18 residues.